These 30 T cell receptor beta chains were sequenced from one sample in a study of human T cells and chemical hapten exposure. TCRdb recomputed calls from the RACE reads with MiXCR, one row per CDR3 protein. Of 100,000 or so distinct CDR3 sequences listed, more than 9.5% were seen once; the top ten hold around 3.5%. Time point in this sample: patch test 1, 2 weeks after DPC sensitization. Treatment noted: therapeutic diphenylcyclopropenone sensitization with weekly scalp DPC. The sequencing used whole blood, collected in connection with sensitization to the hapten diphenylcyclopropenone (DPC). All receptors come from a woman aged 40 to 50 with alopecia areata. Some clones in this sample may be carry-over from other donors' samples.

This clonotype was recorded at least ten times. The chain has TRBV7-8 and TRBJ2-2, with 9 bases matching TRBD1. V dropped 4 bases and J dropped 4; count of bases not matched to a gene: 4. There are 15 residues in the CDR3. Germline V lookup: CDR1 SGHVS, CDR2 FQNEAQ. CDR3 loop: CASSSQGAATGELFF. The DNA of the CDR3 is TGTGCCAGCAGCTCACAGGGGGCGGCCACCGGGGAGCTGTTTTTT.

The sample holds a few counts of this clonotype. The gene calls are TRBV4-3 and TRBJ2-2; TRBD1 agrees at 7 bases. The CDR3 is 16 amino acids. Germline-derived CDR1 and CDR2 are LGHNA and YSLEER. The V segment lost 3 bases and the J segment 4 bases; nucleotides outside the gene matches: 8. CDR3: CASSQNDRVGTGELFF. In nucleotides, the CDR3 is TGCGCCAGCAGCCAGAACGACAGGGTAGGCACCGGGGAGCTGTTTTTT.

There are a few counts of this clonotype. The chain carries TRBV6-5 and TRBJ2-5, with 14 bases aligning to TRBD2. J lost 5 bases, V lost 5 bases, and 7 bases had no gene match. The CDR3 covers 16 residues. Germline V CDR1 and CDR2: MNHEY, SVGAGI. CDR3: CASSKTSGGAYETQYF. CDR3 coding DNA: TGTGCCAGCAGTAAGACTAGCGGGGGGGCTTACGAGACCCAGTACTTC.

This clonotype was detected only a few times. This rearrangement joins TRBV28 to TRBJ2-2, with D possibly being TRBD1 (6 bases). V lost 7 bases and J 5 bases, leaving 17 bases between the germline ends. Germline-derived CDR1 and CDR2 are MDHEN and SYDVKM. The CDR3 covers 15 residues. CDR3 sequence: CASTRTGRGTGELFF. Written as DNA, the CDR3 is TGTGCCAGCACCCGGACGGGAAGGGGGACCGGGGAGCTGTTTTTT.

This clonotype was detected many times. The CDR3 end shows no conserved phenylalanine or tryptophan, and so a read error is likely. This chain links TRBV7-9 with TRBJ1-1; D is unclear. Deletions cut 5 bases from V and 3 bases from J, with 16 bases between. The CDR3 covers 15 residues. CDR1 is SEHNR and CDR2 is FQNEAQ in the germline V gene (reference sequence). The CDR3 sequence: CASSDVLAVDTEAFL. CDR3 coding DNA: TGTGCCAGCAGCGATGTACTGGCCGTTGACACTGAAGCTTTCCTT.

This clonotype was counted ten times or more. The chain recombines TRBV6-2 or TRBV6-3 with TRBJ2-4, with TRBD2 matching 15 bases. The J segment lost 5 bases and the V segment lost 2 bases, leaving 4 bases of the junction unmatched. This CDR3 spans 17 amino acids. The V gene's germline CDR1 is MNHEY and CDR2 SVGEGT. CDR3 protein: CASSYPGLAGGQNIQYF. DNA for the CDR3: TGTGCCAGCAGTTACCCTGGACTAGCGGGAGGGCAAAACATTCAGTACTTC.

This clonotype occurred a few times. The CDR3 DNA is TGTGCCACCAGTGATAGCGGGAGGGTTCGCACAGATACGCAGTATTTT. Protein product: CATSDSGRVRTDTQYF. The chain is built from TRBV24-1 and TRBJ2-3, with 10 bases identical to TRBD2. The CDR3 runs to 16 residues. CDR1 is KGHDR and CDR2 is SFDVKD in the germline V gene. Trimming cost V 3 bases and J 1 base; bases outside gene matches: 3.

The chain is built from TRBV11-2 and TRBJ1-6, with D maybe TRBD1 (6 bases). Germline CDR1 is SGHAT and CDR2 is FQNNGV. V dropped 6 bases and J dropped 6 bases, with 9 bases sitting between them. This CDR3 has 13 residues. The CDR3, as DNA: TGTGCCAGCAGTCAACAGGGTAATTCACCCCTCCACTTT. Amino acid sequence: CASSQQGNSPLHF.

This clonotype was counted a few times. This chain joins TRBV6-2 or TRBV6-3 and TRBJ1-6, with D maybe TRBD1 (5 bases). The CDR3 runs to 14 residues. With 5 bases removed from V and 5 bases from J, the gap between germline ends came to 10 bases. Germline V gives CDR1 MNHEY, CDR2 SVGEGT. As DNA, the CDR3 is TGTGCCAGCAGTCTCGGGACGGATAATTCACCCCTCCACTTT. Encoded protein: CASSLGTDNSPLHF.

This clonotype was counted ten times or more. The chain links TRBV7-2 to TRBJ1-1, with D tentatively TRBD1 (6 bases). Germline lookup yields CDR1 SGHTA and CDR2 FQGNSA. Between the trimmed V and J ends, which lost 2 bases and 0 bases, there was a span of 7 bases. The CDR3 is made up of 14 amino acids. The CDR3 DNA sequence: TGTGCCAGCAGCTTACAGGGGATGAACACTGAAGCTTTCTTT. The encoded protein is CASSLQGMNTEAFF.

In its sample, this clonotype was seen a few times. This sequence joins TRBV7-2 and TRBJ1-1; D not certain. This CDR3 spans 15 amino acids. Trimming pared 5 bases from V and 1 base from J, leaving 14 bases between. Germline CDR1 reads SGHTA; CDR2 reads FQGNSA. CDR3 in amino acids: CASSPWPRQNTEAFF. In nucleotides, the CDR3 is TGTGCCAGCAGCCCCTGGCCAAGACAGAACACTGAAGCTTTCTTT.

This clonotype appeared a few times. This rearrangement joins TRBV20-1 to TRBJ2-7, with D perhaps TRBD1 or TRBD2 (9 bases each). CDR1 and CDR2 from the germline V gene are DFQATT and SNEGSKA (reference sequence). This CDR3 has 15 residues. The V and J ends lost 2 bases and 7 bases respectively, with 21 bases between them. The CDR3 coding sequence is TGCAGTGCTAGAATAGTCCTAGCGGGGACAGGGGAGCAGTACTTC. Translation gives CSARIVLAGTGEQYF.

In this sample, this clonotype turned up many times. CDR3 in DNA: TGTGCCAGTAGTCTAGGACAGGGAGGGAACTATGGCTACACCTTC. This gives the protein CASSLGQGGNYGYTF. The chain links TRBV19 to TRBJ1-2, with 8 bases lining up with TRBD1. Germline CDR1 LNHDA, CDR2 SQIVND (reference sequence). The CDR3 runs to 15 residues. With V trimmed by 5 bases and J by 2 bases, 7 bases remained unmatched.

This clonotype was counted many times. V gene TRBV29-1 combines with J gene TRBJ2-5; weak D call: TRBD1 (6 bases). V lost 5 bases, J lost 5 bases, and 12 bases lay in between. Germline CDR1 and CDR2: SQVTM and ANQGSEA. This CDR3 comprises 12 residues. The CDR3: CSVTPQGETQYF. The CDR3 nucleotides are TGCAGCGTTACCCCCCAGGGGGAGACCCAGTACTTC.

This clonotype was seen repeatedly, ten times or more. The chain employs TRBV25-1 and TRBJ2-7; D is uncertain. The CDR3 has 11 amino acids. The ends were cut back, 6 bases at V and 6 bases at J, with 9 bases in the middle. From germline, CDR1 is MGHDK and CDR2 SYGVNS. CDR3 amino acids: CASSNRGEQYF. CDR3 DNA sequence: TGTGCCAGCAGCAACAGAGGCGAGCAGTACTTC.

V and J are TRBV10-1 and TRBJ2-7, with D unresolved. CDR1 and CDR2 (germline): WNHNN, SYGVQD (reference sequence). The V end was cut by 1 base, the J end by 3 bases, with 10 bases between. The CDR3 consists of 14 residues. The CDR3 DNA is TGCGCCAGCAGTGAGTTCTCCTCCGGCTACGAGCAGTACTTC. Translated: CASSEFSSGYEQYF.

To note about this clonotype: Germline is not matched at one junction end, which may reflect a read error. This chain links TRBV6-6 with TRBJ2-2; 9 positions agree with TRBD2. Per the germline V gene, CDR1 is MNHNY and CDR2 is SVGAGI (reference sequence). The CDR3 consists of 20 residues. The CDR3 reads CAGSYAGVAGVWSNTGELFF. The CDR3 nucleotides read TGTGCCGGCAGTTACGCCGGGGTAGCGGGAGTCTGGTCGAACACCGGGGAGCTGTTTTTT.

The table lists this clonotype with many counts. V usage is TRBV25-1 and J usage is TRBJ2-2, with 8 bases lining up with TRBD2. V lost 1 base and J lost 4; bases outside the gene matches: 5. From germline, CDR1 is MGHDK and CDR2 SYGVNS. The CDR3 sequence is 16 residues long. CDR3 residues: CASSESGTRGTGELFF. For the CDR3, the DNA is TGTGCCAGCAGTGAATCCGGGACTAGGGGCACCGGGGAGCTGTTTTTT.

At least ten counts were recorded for this clonotype. The chain carries TRBV7-9 and TRBJ2-6; D is unresolved. This CDR3 comprises 19 residues. Germline V gene data show CDR1 as SEHNR and CDR2 as FQNEAQ (reference sequence). V shed 1 base and J shed 0 bases, with 16 bases lying between them. The CDR3 DNA sequence: TGTGCCAGCAGCTTAGTTCCCGTGGCCATAAGCTCTGGGGCCAACGTCCTGACTTTC. Translated: CASSLVPVAISSGANVLTF.

This clonotype was recorded at least ten times. The rearrangement links TRBV28 to TRBJ2-5; 14 positions match TRBD2. V was clipped by 4 bases and J by 5 bases; unmatched bases: 6. Germline V lookup: CDR1 MDHEN, CDR2 SYDVKM. The CDR3 totals 16 residues. This CDR3 is CASSSRLAGGLETQYF. In DNA form, the CDR3 reads TGTGCCAGCAGTTCGCGACTAGCGGGAGGGCTGGAGACCCAGTACTTC.

The genes are TRBV4-3 and TRBJ2-1; D possibly corresponds to TRBD2 (6 bases). The length of the CDR3 is 13 residues. V gave up 5 bases and J gave up 6 bases, with 11 bases separating them. Germline loops: CDR1 LGHNA, CDR2 YSLEER. CDR3 nucleotide sequence: TGCGCCAGCAGCTCGACTAGTACCAATGAGCAGTTCTTC. Translated, it gives CASSSTSTNEQFF.

This clonotype was detected many times. V and J are TRBV20-1 and TRBJ2-2; 7 positions agree with TRBD1. Germline V gives CDR1 DFQATT, CDR2 SNEGSKA (reference sequence). Unmatched junction bases numbered 4, after V lost 1 base and J lost 5 bases. The CDR3 length is 14 residues. The CDR3 bases are TGCAGTGCTAGAGGACAGGGTGGTACCGGGGAGCTGTTTTTT. This gives the protein CSARGQGGTGELFF.

The table lists this clonotype with many counts. The chain employs TRBV2 and TRBJ2-3; D not resolved. V was trimmed by 8 bases and J by 0 bases, leaving 9 bases between them. Germline values: CDR1 SNHLY, CDR2 FYNNEI. This CDR3 comprises 13 residues. The CDR3 sequence is CASSQDSTDTQYF. In DNA, the CDR3 is TGTGCCAGCTCTCAGGACAGCACAGATACGCAGTATTTT.

This clonotype appeared many times. The V and J genes are TRBV11-3 and TRBJ2-2; D is perhaps TRBD2 (5 bases). The V gene's germline CDR1 is SGHNT and CDR2 YENEEA. Trimming stripped 5 bases from V and 2 bases from J, with 9 bases between. CDR3 length: 14 amino acids. CDR3 amino acids: CASSPRTNTGELFF. CDR3 coding DNA: TGTGCCAGCAGCCCCCGGACTAACACCGGGGAGCTGTTTTTT. Combining the CDR3 with reference TRBV11-3 and TRBJ2-2 gives the whole variable domain EAGVVQSPRYKIIEKKQPVAFWCNPISGHNTLYWYLQNLGQGPELLIRYENEEAVDDSQLPKDRFSAERLKGVDSTLKIQPAELGDSAVYLCASSPRTNTGELFFGEGSRLTVL.

As concerns this clonotype: Just one base apart from a much larger clone, this may be a read error. The chain uses TRBV7-2 and TRBJ2-7, with 10 nucleotides matching TRBD1. Germline V gene lookup returns CDR1 SGHTA and CDR2 FQGNSA. The length of the CDR3 is 14 residues. CDR3: CVSSLRQGAVEQYF. In nucleotides, the CDR3 is TGTGTCAGCAGCCTGCGACAGGGGGCTGTCGAGCAGTACTTC.

This clonotype was observed a few times. The J gene is TRBJ2-5, the V gene TRBV3-1; D gene unclear. Germline CDR1 is LGHDT and CDR2 is YNNKEL (reference sequence). The V gene lost 3 bases and the J gene lost 9 bases, with 8 bases spanning the gap. CDR3 length: 11 residues. Here the CDR3 DNA reads TGTGCCAGCAGCCAGCAGGTGGCCCAGTACTTC. Protein product: CASSQQVAQYF.

The chain joins TRBV20-1 to TRBJ2-1; 8 nucleotides agree with TRBD1. The CDR3 sequence is 17 residues long. The germline CDR1 and CDR2 sequences are DFQATT and SNEGSKA (reference sequence). The V segment lost 0 bases and the J segment 0 bases; nucleotides outside the gene matches: 7. CDR3 DNA: TGCAGTGCTAGAGATCCTGACAGGGGTCTCTCCTACAATGAGCAGTTCTTC. This codes for CSARDPDRGLSYNEQFF.

In its sample, this clonotype was seen a few times. This rearrangement joins TRBV29-1 to TRBJ2-5; 7 positions agree with TRBD2. V shed 2 bases and J 2 bases; nucleotides not matched to a gene: 5. From germline, CDR1 is SQVTM and CDR2 ANQGSEA. The CDR3 extends over 14 amino acids. This chain's CDR3 is CSVEKLAEQETQYF. The CDR3 DNA sequence: TGCAGCGTTGAAAAGCTAGCGGAGCAAGAGACCCAGTACTTC.

This clonotype was seen a few times. This chain connects TRBV20-1 to TRBJ1-5; no clear D. The V gene's germline CDR1 is DFQATT and CDR2 SNEGSKA (reference sequence). V gave up 0 bases and J gave up 5 bases, with 8 bases separating them. The length of the CDR3 is 13 residues. Here the CDR3 DNA reads TGCAGTGCTAGAGATTCTCGACATCAGCCCCAGCATTTT. It translates to CSARDSRHQPQHF.

The rearrangement links TRBV2 to TRBJ2-1; unclear D gene. V was clipped by 7 bases and J by 4 bases, with 17 bases between them. Germline V gene data show CDR1 as SNHLY and CDR2 as FYNNEI. This CDR3 spans 15 amino acids. The CDR3 sequence is CASTGPEKRYNEQFF. CDR3 sequence (DNA): TGTGCCAGCACTGGTCCCGAAAAAAGATACAATGAGCAGTTCTTC.